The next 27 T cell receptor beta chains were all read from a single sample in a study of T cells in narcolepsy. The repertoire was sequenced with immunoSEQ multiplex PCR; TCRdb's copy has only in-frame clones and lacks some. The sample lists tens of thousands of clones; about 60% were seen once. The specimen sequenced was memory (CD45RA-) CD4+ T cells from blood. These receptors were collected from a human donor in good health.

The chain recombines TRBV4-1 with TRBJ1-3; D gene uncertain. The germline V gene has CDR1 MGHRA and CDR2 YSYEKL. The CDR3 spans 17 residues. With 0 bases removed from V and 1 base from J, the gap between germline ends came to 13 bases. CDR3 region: CASSQDGKQGSGNTIYF. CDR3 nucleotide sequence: TGCGCCAGCAGCCAAGATGGGAAACAAGGTTCTGGAAACACCATATATTTT.

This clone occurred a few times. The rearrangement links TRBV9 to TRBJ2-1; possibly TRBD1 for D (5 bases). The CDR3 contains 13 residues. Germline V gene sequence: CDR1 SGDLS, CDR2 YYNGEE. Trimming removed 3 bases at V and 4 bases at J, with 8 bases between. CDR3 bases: TGTGCCAGCAGCGAGGACATTTACAATGAGCAGTTCTTC. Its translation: CASSEDIYNEQFF.

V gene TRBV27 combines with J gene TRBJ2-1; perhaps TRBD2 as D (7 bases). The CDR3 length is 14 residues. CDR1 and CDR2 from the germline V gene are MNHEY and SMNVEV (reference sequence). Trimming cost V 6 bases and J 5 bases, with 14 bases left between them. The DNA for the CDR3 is TGTGCCAGCAGCGTTGGGGGGGACAACAATGAGCAGTTCTTC. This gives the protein CASSVGGDNNEQFF.

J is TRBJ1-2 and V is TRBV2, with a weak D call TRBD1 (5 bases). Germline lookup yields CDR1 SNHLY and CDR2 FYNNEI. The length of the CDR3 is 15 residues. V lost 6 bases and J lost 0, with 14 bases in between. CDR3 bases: TGTGCCAGCAGCCAGACAGTGCTCTCTAACTATGGCTACACCTTC. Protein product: CASSQTVLSNYGYTF.

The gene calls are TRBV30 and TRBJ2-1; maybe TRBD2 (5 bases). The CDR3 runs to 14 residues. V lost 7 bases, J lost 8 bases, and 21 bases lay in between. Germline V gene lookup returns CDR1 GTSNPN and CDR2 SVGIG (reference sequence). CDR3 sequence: CALKPGILVDEQFF. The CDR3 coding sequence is TGTGCCTTAAAACCCGGGATACTAGTCGATGAGCAGTTCTTC.

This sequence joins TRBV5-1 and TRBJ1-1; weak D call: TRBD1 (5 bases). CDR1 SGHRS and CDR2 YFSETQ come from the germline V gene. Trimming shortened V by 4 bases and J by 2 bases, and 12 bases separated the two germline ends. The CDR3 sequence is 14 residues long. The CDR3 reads CASSTGQANTEAFF. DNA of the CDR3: TGCGCCAGCAGCACTGGACAAGCAAACACTGAAGCTTTCTTT.

CDR3 in amino acids: CASTPTPGSDGYTF. In DNA form, the CDR3 reads TGTGCCAGCACTCCAACCCCAGGTTCGGATGGCTACACCTTC. V gene TRBV7-9 combines with J gene TRBJ1-2; D remains ambiguous. The CDR3 is 14 amino acids. Looked up from germline, CDR1 is SEHNR and CDR2 is FQNEAQ (reference sequence). Trimming removed 7 bases from V and 6 bases from J, with 18 bases in between.

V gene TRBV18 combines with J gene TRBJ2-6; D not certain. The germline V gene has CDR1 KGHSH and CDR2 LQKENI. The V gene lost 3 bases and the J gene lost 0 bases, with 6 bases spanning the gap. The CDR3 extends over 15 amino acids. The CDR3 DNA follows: TGTGCCAGCTCACCTAAAAACTCTGGGGCCAACGTCCTGACTTTC. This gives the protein CASSPKNSGANVLTF.

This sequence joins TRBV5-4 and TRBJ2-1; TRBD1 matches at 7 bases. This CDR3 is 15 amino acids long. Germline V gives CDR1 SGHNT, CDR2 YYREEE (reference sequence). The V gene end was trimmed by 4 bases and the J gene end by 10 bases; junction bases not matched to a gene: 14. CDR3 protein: CASSPSGQLNPEQFF. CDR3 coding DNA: TGTGCCAGCAGCCCATCGGGACAGCTCAACCCAGAGCAGTTCTTC.

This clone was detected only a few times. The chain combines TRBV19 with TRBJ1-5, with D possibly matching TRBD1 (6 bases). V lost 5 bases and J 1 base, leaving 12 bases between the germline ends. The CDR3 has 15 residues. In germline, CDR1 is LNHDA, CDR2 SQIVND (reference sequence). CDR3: CASSAAGESNQPQHF. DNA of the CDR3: TGTGCCAGTAGTGCCGCAGGGGAGAGCAATCAGCCCCAGCATTTT.

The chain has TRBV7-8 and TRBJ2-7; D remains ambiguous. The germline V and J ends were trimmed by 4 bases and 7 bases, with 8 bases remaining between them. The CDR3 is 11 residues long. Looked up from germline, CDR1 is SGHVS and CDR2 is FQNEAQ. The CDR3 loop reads CASSSNLEQYF. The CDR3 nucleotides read TGTGCCAGCAGCTCTAACCTTGAGCAGTACTTC. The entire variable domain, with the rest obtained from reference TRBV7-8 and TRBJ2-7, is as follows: GAGVSQSPRYKVAKRGQDVALRCDPISGHVSLFWYQQALGQGPEFLTYFQNEAQLDKSGLPSDRFFAERPEGSVSTLKIQRTQQEDSAVYLCASSSNLEQYFGPGTRLTVT.

The CDR3 loop reads CASSQDASGVRQETQYF. The CDR3 DNA reads as TGCGCCAGCAGCCAAGACGCTAGCGGGGTGAGACAAGAGACCCAGTACTTC. This chain links TRBV4-3 with TRBJ2-5; the match to TRBD2 covers 9 bases. Per the germline V gene, CDR1 is LGHNA and CDR2 is YSLEER. The length of the CDR3 is 17 residues. Trimming took 0 bases from V and 2 from J; bases not matched to a gene: 7.

CDR3 loop: CASSYRGPSEQFF. For the CDR3, the DNA is TGTGCCAGCAGCTACAGGGGGCCGAGTGAGCAGTTCTTC. This chain links TRBV6-6 with TRBJ2-1; 9 nucleotides line up with TRBD1. The CDR3 runs to 13 residues. Unmatched junction bases numbered 6, after V lost 6 bases and J lost 9 bases. CDR1 is MNHNY, CDR2 SVGAGI, per germline (reference sequence).

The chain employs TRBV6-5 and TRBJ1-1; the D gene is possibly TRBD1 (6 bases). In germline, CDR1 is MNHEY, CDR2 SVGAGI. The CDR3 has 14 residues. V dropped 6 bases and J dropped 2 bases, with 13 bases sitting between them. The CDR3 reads CASSPDRGNTEAFF. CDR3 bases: TGTGCCAGCAGCCCGGACAGAGGAAACACTGAAGCTTTCTTT.

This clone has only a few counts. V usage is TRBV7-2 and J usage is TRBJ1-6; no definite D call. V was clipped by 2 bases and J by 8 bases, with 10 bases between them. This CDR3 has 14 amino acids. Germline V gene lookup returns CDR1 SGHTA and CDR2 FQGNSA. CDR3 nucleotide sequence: TGTGCCAGCAGCTTACGGGGAAGGGATTCACCCCTCCACTTT. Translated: CASSLRGRDSPLHF.

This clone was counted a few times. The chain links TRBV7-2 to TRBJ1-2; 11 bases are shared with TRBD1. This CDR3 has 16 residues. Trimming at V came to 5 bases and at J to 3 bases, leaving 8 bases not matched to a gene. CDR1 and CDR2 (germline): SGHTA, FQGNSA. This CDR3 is CASSLLDRGPDYGYTF. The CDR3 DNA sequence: TGTGCCAGCAGCCTATTGGACAGGGGGCCGGACTATGGCTACACCTTC.

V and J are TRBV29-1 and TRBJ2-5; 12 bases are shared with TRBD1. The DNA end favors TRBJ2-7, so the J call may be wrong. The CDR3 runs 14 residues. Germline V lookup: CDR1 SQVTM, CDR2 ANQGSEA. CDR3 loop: CSVEGTGGLYEQYF. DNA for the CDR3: TGCAGCGTTGAGGGGACAGGGGGCCTTTACGAGCAGTACTTC.

CDR3 sequence reads: CAWSAGRTGREKLFF. DNA of the CDR3: TGTGCCTGGAGTGCTGGGAGGACGGGGAGGGAAAAACTGTTTTTT. The chain uses TRBV30 and TRBJ1-4, with no clear D. Per the germline V gene, CDR1 is GTSNPN and CDR2 is SVGIG (reference sequence). The CDR3 length is 15 residues. Trimming took off 1 base at V and 8 bases at J, with 17 bases between the two ends.

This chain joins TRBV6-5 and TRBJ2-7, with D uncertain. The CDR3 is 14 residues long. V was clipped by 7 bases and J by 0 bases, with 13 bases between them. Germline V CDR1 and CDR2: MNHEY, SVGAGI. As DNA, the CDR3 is TGTGCCAGCAAAAGGACCCTGAGCTCCTACGAGCAGTACTTC. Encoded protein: CASKRTLSSYEQYF.

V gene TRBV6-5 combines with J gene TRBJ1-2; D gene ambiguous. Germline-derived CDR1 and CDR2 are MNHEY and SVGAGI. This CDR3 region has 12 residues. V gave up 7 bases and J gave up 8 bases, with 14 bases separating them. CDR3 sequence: CASTRTDLGYTF. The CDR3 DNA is TGTGCCAGCACCCGGACCGATCTGGGCTACACCTTC.

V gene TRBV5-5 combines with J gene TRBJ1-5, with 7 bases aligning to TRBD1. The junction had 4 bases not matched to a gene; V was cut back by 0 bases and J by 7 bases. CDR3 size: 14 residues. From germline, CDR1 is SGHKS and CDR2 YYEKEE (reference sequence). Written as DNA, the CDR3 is TGTGCCAGCAGCTTGGAGGGGGCAGGGCAGCCCCAGCATTTT. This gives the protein CASSLEGAGQPQHF.

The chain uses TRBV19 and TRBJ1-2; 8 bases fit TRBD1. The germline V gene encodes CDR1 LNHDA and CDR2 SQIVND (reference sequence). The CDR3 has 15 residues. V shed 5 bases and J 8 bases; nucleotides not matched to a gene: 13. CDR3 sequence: CASSGTTGAPSGYTF. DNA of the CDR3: TGTGCCAGTAGTGGGACGACAGGGGCGCCAAGCGGCTACACCTTC.

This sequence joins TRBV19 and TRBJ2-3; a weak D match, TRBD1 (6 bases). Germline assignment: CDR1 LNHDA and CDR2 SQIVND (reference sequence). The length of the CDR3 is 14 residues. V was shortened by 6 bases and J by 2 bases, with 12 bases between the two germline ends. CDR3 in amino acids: CASRTTGPTDTQYF. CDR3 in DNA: TGTGCCAGTAGGACGACAGGACCCACAGATACGCAGTATTTT.

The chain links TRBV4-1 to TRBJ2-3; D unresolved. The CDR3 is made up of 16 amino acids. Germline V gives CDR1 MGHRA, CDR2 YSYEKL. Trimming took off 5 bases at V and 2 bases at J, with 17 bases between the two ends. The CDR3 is CASSALTSQFTDTQYF. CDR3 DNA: TGCGCCAGCAGCGCTCTAACAAGCCAATTCACAGATACGCAGTATTTT.

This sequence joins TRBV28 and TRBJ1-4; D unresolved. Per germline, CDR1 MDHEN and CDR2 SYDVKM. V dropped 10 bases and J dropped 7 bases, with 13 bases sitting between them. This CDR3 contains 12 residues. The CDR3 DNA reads TGTGCCACCAATGGGAGGTCTGAAAAACTGTTTTTT. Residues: CATNGRSEKLFF.

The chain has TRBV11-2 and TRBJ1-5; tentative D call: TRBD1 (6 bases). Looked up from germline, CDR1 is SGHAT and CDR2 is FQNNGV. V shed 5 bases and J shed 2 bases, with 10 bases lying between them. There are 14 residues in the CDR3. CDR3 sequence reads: CASSTNRGNQPQHF. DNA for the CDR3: TGTGCCAGCAGCACCAACAGGGGCAATCAGCCCCAGCATTTT. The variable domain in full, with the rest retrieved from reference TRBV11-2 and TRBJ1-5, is EAGVAQSPRYKIIEKRQSVAFWCNPISGHATLYWYQQILGQGPKLLIQFQNNGVVDDSQLPKDRFSAERLKGVDSTLKIQPAKLEDSAVYLCASSTNRGNQPQHFGDGTRLSIL.

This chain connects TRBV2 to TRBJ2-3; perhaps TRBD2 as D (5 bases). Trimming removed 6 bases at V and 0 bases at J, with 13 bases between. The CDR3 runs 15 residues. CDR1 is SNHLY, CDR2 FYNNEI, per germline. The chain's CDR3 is CASRRAGKSTDTQYF. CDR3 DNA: TGTGCCAGCAGGCGGGCCGGGAAGAGCACAGATACGCAGTATTTT. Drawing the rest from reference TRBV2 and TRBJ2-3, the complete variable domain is EPEVTQTPSHQVTQMGQEVILRCVPISNHLYFYWYRQILGQKVEFLVSFYNNEISEKSEIFDDQFSVERPDGSNFTLKIRSTKLEDSAMYFCASRRAGKSTDTQYFGPGTRLTVL.